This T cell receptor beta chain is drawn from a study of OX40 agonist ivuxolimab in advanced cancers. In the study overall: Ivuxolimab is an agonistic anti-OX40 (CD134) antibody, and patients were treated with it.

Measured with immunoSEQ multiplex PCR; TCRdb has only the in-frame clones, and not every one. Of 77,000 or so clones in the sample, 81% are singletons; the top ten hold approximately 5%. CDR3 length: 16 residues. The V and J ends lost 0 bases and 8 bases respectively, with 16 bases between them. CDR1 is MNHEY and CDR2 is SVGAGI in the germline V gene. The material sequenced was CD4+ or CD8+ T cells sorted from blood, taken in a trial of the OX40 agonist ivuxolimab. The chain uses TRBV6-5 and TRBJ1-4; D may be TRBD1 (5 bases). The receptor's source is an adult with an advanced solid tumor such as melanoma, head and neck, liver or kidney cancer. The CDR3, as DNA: TGTGCCAGCAGTTACTCGATGGGACCCCTAAGGGAAAAACTGTTTTTT. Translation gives CASSYSMGPLREKLFF.